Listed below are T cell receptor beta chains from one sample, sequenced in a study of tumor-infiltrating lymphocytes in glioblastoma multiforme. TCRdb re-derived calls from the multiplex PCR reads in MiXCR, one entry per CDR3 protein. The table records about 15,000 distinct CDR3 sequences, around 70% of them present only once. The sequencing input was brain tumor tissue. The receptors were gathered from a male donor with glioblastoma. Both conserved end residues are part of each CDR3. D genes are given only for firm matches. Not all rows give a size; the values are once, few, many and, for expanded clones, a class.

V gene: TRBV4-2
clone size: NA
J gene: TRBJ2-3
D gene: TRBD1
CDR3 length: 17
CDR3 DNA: TGTGCCACCAGCCAAGACGTTAGTTGGAGAAGGACAGGTACGCAGTATTTT
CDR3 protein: CATSQDVSWRRTGTQYF

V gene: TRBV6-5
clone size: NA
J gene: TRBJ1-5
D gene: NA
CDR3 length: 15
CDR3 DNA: TGTGCCAGCAGTGCCTACAGGGCCGAGAATCAGCCCCAGCATTTT
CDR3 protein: CASSAYRAENQPQHF

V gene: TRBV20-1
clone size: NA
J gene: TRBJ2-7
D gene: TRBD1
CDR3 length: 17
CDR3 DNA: TGCAGTGCTTCCTCCGGGACAGGGCGTCTCATGGGGAACGAGCAGTACTTC
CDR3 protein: CSASSGTGRLMGNEQYF

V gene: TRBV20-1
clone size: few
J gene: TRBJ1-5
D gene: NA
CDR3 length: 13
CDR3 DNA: TGCAGTGCAGGAGGGTCTAGCACAGATACGCAGCATTTT
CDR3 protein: CSAGGSSTDTQHF

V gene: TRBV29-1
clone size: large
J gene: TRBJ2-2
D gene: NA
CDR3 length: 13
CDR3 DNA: TGCAGCGTTGAGGCCGGGAACACCGGGGAGCTGTTTTTT
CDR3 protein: CSVEAGNTGELFF

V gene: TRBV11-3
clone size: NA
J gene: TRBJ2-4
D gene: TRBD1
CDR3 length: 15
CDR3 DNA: TGTGCCAGCCCCCGACAGGGTCCGGCCAAAGACATTCAGTACTTC
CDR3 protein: CASPRQGPAKDIQYF

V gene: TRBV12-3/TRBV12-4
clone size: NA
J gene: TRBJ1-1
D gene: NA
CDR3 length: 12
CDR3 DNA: TGTGCCAGCAGTTCGGAGAACACTGAAGCTTTCTTT
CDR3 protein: CASSSENTEAFF

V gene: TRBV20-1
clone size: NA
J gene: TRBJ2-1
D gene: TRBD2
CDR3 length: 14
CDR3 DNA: TGCAGTGCTTCCTGGACTAGCGGATACAATGAGCAGTTCTTC
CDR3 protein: CSASWTSGYNEQFF

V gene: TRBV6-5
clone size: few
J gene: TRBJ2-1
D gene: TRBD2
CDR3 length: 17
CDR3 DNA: TGTGCCAGCAGTTCCGCTAGCGGGTTTAATTCCTACAATGAGCAGTTCTTC
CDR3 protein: CASSSASGFNSYNEQFF

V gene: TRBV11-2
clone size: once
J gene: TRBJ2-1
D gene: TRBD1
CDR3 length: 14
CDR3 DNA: TGTGCCAGCAGCGGGACAGGGTTTTACAATGAGCAGTTCTTC
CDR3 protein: CASSGTGFYNEQFF

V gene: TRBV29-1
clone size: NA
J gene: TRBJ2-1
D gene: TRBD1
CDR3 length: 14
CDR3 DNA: TGCAGCGACAGCCAGGGGGAGCCCTACGATTATCAGTTCTTC
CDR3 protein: CSDSQGEPYDYQFF

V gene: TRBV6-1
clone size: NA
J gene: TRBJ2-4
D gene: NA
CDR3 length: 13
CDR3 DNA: TGTGCCAGCAGTTCCCAGGGTCGGAACATTCAGTACTTC
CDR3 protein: CASSSQGRNIQYF

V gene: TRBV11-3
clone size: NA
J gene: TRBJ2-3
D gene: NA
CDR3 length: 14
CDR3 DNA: TGTGCCAGCAGCTTTGACAGTCCCACAGATATGCAGTATTTT
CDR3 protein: CASSFDSPTDMQYF

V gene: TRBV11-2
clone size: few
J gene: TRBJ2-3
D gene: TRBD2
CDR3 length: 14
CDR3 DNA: TGTGCCAGCACCTTGGGACTAGCGGTAGATACGCAGTATTTT
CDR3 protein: CASTLGLAVDTQYF

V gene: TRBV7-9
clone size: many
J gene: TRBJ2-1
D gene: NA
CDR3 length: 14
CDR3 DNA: TGTGCCAGCAGCCCTACAAGGACAGTGGCTGAGCAGTTCTTC
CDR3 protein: CASSPTRTVAEQFF

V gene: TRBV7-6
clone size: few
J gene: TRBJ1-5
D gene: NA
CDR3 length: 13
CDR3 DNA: TGTGCCAGCAGTCGATCTAGCAATCAGCCCCAGCATTTT
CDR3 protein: CASSRSSNQPQHF

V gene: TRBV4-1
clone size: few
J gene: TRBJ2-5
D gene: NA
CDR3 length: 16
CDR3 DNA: TGCGCCAGCAGTAGTCAGGGAAAGGCCCTCGAAGAGACCCAGTACTTC
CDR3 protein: CASSSQGKALEETQYF

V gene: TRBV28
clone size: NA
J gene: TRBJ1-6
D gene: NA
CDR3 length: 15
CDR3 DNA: TGTGCCAGCAGGGGCAGGGGTCGGTACAATTCACCCCTCCACTTT
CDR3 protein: CASRGRGRYNSPLHF

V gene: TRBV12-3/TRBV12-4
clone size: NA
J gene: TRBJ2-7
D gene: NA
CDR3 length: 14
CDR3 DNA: TGTGCCAGCAGTTTTGGGGGCCAGCCCTACGAGCAGTACTTC
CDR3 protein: CASSFGGQPYEQYF

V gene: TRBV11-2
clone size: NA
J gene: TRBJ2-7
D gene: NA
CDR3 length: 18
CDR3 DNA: TGTGCCAGCAGCTTAGTCGGGACGGGTTCGACTTACTCCTACGAGCAGTACTTC
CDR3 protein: CASSLVGTGSTYSYEQYF

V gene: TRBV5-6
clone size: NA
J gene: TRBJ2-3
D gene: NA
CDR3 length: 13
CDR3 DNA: TGTGCCAGCAGCTTGGTACAGGGAGATACGCAGTATTTT
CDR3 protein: CASSLVQGDTQYF

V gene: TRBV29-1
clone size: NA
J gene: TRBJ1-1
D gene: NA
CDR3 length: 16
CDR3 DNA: TGCACTTTCTCTGGTCGCGGCAGGCGGATTCCAGATGAAGCTTCCTTT
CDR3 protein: CTFSGRGRRIPDEASF

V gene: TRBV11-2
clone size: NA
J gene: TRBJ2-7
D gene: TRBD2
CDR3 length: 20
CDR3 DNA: TGTGCCAGCAGCTTAGCTCTACCACTAGCGGGAGGTAGAATGCCCTACGAGCAGTATTTC
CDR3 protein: CASSLALPLAGGRMPYEQYF

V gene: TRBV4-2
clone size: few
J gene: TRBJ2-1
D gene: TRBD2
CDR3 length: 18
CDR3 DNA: TGTGCCAGCAGCCAAGATAGGCTAGCGGGAGGCGTTGGGGGTGAGCAGTTCTTC
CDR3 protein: CASSQDRLAGGVGGEQFF

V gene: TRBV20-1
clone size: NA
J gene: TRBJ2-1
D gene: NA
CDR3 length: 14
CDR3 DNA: TGCAGTCCCTCCCAGGGGATAAATTACAATGAGCAGTTCTTC
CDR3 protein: CSPSQGINYNEQFF

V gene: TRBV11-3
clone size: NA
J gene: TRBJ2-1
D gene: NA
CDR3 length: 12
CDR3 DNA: TGTGCCAGCAGCTTAGTTCAGAATGAGCAGTTCTTC
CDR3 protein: CASSLVQNEQFF

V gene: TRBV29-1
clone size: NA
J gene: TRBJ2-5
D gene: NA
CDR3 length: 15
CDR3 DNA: TGCAGCGTTCAAATGGACAGCATGATCCAAGAGACCCAGTACTTC
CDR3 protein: CSVQMDSMIQETQYF

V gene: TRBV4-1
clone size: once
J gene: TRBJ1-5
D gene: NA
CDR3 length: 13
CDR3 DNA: TGCGCCAGCAGCCACCCGGGCGAACAGCCCCAGCATTTT
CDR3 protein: CASSHPGEQPQHF

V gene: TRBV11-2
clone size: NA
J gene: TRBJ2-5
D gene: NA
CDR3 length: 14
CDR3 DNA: TGTGCCAGCAGCTTAGCTCCAGTCCAAGAGACCCAGTACTTC
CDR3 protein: CASSLAPVQETQYF

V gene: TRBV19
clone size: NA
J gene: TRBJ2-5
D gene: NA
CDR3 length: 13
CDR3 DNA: TGTGCCAGTAGTGAACCGGCATGGGAGACCCAGTACTTC
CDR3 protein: CASSEPAWETQYF

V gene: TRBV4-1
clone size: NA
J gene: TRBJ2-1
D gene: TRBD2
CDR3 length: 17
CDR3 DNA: TGCGCCAGCAGCCAAGATCCCGGGACTAGCGGGAGAGGTGAGCAGTTCTTC
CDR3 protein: CASSQDPGTSGRGEQFF

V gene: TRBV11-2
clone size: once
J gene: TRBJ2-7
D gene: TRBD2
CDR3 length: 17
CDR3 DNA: TGTGCCAGCAGCACAGGACTAGCGGGAAGGTTCGGGGACGAGCAGTACTTC
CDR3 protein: CASSTGLAGRFGDEQYF

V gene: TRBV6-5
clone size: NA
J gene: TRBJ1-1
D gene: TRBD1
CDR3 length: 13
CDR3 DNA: TGTGCCAGCAGTTCCTCCCAACAGGGGAAAGCTTTCTTT
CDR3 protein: CASSSSQQGKAFF

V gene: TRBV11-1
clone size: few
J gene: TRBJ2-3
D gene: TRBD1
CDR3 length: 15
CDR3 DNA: TGTGCCAGCAACGACCGGGACAGAGGCACAGATACGCAGTATTTT
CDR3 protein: CASNDRDRGTDTQYF

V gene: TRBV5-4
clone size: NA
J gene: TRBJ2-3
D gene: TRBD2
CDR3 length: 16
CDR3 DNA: TGTGCCAGCAGCTTACCAGGGACTAGCGGCACAGATACGCAGTATTTT
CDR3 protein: CASSLPGTSGTDTQYF

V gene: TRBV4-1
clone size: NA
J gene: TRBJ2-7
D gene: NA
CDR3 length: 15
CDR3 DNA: TGCGCCAGCAGCCAAGATAGGGGGGAGGCGAGGGAGCAGTACTTC
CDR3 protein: CASSQDRGEAREQYF

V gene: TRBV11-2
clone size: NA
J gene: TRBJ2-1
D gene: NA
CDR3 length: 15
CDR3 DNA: TGTGCCAGCAGCTTAGACCTAGAAAGGGGCAATGAGCAGTTCTTC
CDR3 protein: CASSLDLERGNEQFF

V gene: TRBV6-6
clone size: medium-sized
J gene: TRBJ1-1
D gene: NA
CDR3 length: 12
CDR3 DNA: TGTGCCAGCAGTTACCAGAACACTGAAGCTTTCTTT
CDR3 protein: CASSYQNTEAFF

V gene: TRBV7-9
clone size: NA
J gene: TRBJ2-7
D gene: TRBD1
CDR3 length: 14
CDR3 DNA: TGTGCCAGCAGCCCGCGAGGGGACAGTTACGAGCAGTACTTC
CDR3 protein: CASSPRGDSYEQYF

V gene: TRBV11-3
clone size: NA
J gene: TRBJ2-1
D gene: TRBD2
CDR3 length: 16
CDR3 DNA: TGTGCCAGCAGCTTAGGGGGGACTAGCGGGCCAGTTGAGCAGTTCTTC
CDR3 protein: CASSLGGTSGPVEQFF

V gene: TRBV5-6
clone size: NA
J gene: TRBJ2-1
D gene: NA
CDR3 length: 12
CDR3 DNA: TGTGCCAGCGGCTTCACAGGCAATGAGCAGTTCTTC
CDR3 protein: CASGFTGNEQFF

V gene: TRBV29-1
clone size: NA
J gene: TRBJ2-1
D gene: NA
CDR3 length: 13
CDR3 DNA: TGCACTCGGGACGTGAGCTCCTACAATGAGCAGTTCTTC
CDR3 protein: CTRDVSSYNEQFF

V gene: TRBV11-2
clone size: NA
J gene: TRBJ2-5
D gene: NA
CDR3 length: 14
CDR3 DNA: TGTGCCAGCAGCCCGACCCGAGGCCAAGAGACCCAGTACTTC
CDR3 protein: CASSPTRGQETQYF

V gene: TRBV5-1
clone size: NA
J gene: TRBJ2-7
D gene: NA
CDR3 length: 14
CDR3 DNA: TGCGCCAGCAGCTTGCCCGGGATGGCCTACGAGGAGTACTTC
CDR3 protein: CASSLPGMAYEEYF

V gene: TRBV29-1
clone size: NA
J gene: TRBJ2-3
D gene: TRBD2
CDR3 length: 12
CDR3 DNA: TGCAGCGTGGGGGGGTTCACAGATACGCAGTATTTT
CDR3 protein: CSVGGFTDTQYF

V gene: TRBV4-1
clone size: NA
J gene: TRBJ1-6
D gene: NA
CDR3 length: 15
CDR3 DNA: TGCGCCAGCCAAAGCCTGGCATCTGGGATTCCACCCCTCCACTTT
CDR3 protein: CASQSLASGIPPLHF

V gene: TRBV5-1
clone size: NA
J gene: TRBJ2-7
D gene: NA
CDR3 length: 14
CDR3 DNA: TGCGCCAGCAGCTTGGGGGGGAGCTCCCACGAGCAGTACTTC
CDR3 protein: CASSLGGSSHEQYF

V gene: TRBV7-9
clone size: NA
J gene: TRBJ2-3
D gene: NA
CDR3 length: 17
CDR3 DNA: TGTGTCAGCAGGACCACCTCCGGTCTTAATCCCACAGATACGAAGTATTTT
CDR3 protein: CVSRTTSGLNPTDTKYF

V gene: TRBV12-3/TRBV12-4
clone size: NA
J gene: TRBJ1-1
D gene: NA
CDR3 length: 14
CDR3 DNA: TGTGCCAGCAGTTTCGGCAGGTGGGAGACTGAAGCTTTCTTT
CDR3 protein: CASSFGRWETEAFF

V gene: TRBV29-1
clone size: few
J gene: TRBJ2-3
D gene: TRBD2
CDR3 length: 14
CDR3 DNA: TGCAGCGTGGCACTAGCGGGAGGGGCAGATACGCAGTATTTT
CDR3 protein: CSVALAGGADTQYF

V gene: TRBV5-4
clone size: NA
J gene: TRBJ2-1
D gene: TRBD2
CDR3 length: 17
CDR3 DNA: TGTGCCAGCAGCGACGCTACGAGGCGGGAGGGTAGGAATGAGCAGTTCTTC
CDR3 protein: CASSDATRREGRNEQFF

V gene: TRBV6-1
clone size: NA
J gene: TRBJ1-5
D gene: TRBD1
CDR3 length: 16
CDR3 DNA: TGTGCCAGGGGCTGGGGACAGAAGAATAGCAATCAGCCCCAGCATTTT
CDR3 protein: CARGWGQKNSNQPQHF

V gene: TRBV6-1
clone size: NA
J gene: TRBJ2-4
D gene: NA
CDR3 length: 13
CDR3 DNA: TGTGCCAGCAGTGAAACGGGGGCAAACATTCAGTACTTC
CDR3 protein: CASSETGANIQYF

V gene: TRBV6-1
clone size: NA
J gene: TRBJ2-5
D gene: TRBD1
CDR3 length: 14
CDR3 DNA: TGTGCCAGCAGTCCGACAGGGGCCGAGGAGACCCAGTACTTC
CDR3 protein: CASSPTGAEETQYF

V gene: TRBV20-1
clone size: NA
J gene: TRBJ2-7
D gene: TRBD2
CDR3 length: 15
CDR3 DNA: TGCAGTGCTAGAGGGCTAGCGGGAGGTCTGTACGGGCAGTACTTC
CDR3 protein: CSARGLAGGLYGQYF

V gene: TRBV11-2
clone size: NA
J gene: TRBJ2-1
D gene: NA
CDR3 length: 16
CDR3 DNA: TGTGCCAGCTGCTTAGTTGGGGGGTTCGCCTACAATGAGCAGTTCTTT
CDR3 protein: CASCLVGGFAYNEQFF

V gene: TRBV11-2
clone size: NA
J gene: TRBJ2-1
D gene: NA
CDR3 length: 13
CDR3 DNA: TGTGTCAGCAGCTTGGAAAGGGGGAGGGAGCTGTTTTTC
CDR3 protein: CVSSLERGRELFF

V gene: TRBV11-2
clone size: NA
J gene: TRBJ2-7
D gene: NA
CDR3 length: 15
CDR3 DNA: TGTTCCAGCAGCCCTCCCGGGGGCTTCGGCTACGAGCAGTACTTC
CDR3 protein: CSSSPPGGFGYEQYF

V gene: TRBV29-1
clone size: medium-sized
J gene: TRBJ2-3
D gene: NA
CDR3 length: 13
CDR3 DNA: TGCAGCGTAGCCGGGACTCGCACAGATACGCAGTATTTT
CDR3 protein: CSVAGTRTDTQYF